Each of the 10 T cell receptor beta chains below was sequenced from the same sample in a study of tumor-infiltrating lymphocytes in primary liver carcinoma. Total RNA amounting to 500 ng was the source from which TCR beta cDNA was made with a constant-region primer. Nested multiplex PCR, run for three rounds with slightly modified ARM-PCR, yielded TCR beta libraries. For approximately 11 cycles apiece, the opening two PCR rounds ran with TRBV1-TRBV30 forward primers and a C-beta reverse primer. MiXCR, applied by TCRdb to the multiplex PCR reads, yields one record per CDR3 protein. Here the sample spans about 180,000 distinct CDR3 sequences, roughly 60% being singletons. Germline DNA was also extracted, and blood RNA was taken from unsorted whole blood. What was sequenced was peripheral blood. All receptors come from a man aged 35 to 55 with primary liver carcinoma and hepatitis B virus infection.

This clonotype was picked up a small number of times. The chain carries TRBV4-2 and TRBJ2-7, with D perhaps TRBD2 (5 bases). The length of the CDR3 is 14 residues. The V end was cut by 5 bases, the J end by 1 base, with 12 bases between. The germline V gene has CDR1 LGHNA and CDR2 YNFKEQ. Here the CDR3 DNA reads TGTGCCAGCAGCTCCCGGTCGGGGTCCTACGAGCAGTACTTC. Translated, it gives CASSSRSGSYEQYF.

This clonotype was recorded at least ten times. The J gene is TRBJ1-2, the V gene TRBV6-5, with a weak D call TRBD1 (6 bases). V lost 6 bases and J lost 2, with 16 bases in between. Looked up from germline, CDR1 is MNHEY and CDR2 is SVGAGI. CDR3 size: 15 residues. For the CDR3, the DNA is TGTGCCAGCAGATACACCGCAGGGGAAAACTATGGCTACACCTTC. It yields the protein CASRYTAGENYGYTF.

This clonotype was counted many times. V gene TRBV6-5 combines with J gene TRBJ2-3; 15 bases agree with TRBD2. The CDR3 sequence is 15 residues long. Per germline, CDR1 MNHEY and CDR2 SVGAGI. V was clipped by 6 bases and J by 3 bases; unmatched bases: 1. This CDR3 is CASSGLAGGTDTQYF. The CDR3 DNA is TGTGCCAGCAGCGGACTAGCGGGAGGGACAGATACGCAGTATTTT.

The chain has TRBV28 and TRBJ1-5, with 10 bases fitting TRBD1. V dropped 9 bases and J dropped 0; count of bases not matched to a gene: 17. Looked up from germline, CDR1 is MDHEN and CDR2 is SYDVKM. CDR3 length equals 19 residues. The DNA of the CDR3 is TGTGCCAGTAATTTCGGGACAGGGGCCGCCGCGTATAGCAATCAGCCCCAGCATTTT. It specifies CASNFGTGAAAYSNQPQHF.

Notes on this clonotype: One base away lies a much larger clone, so this may be a sequencing read error. The chain joins TRBV11-1 to TRBJ2-1; D is ambiguous. CDR3 length: 13 residues. Per the germline V gene, CDR1 is SGHAT and CDR2 is FQDESV (reference sequence). The V and J ends lost 4 bases and 6 bases respectively, with 10 bases between them. As DNA, the CDR3 is TGTGCCAGCAGCTATCGGGCCGCCAATGAGCAGTTCTTC. It translates to CASSYRAANEQFF.

The V gene is TRBV12-3 or TRBV12-4, the J gene TRBJ1-4; the D gene is possibly TRBD1 (5 bases). V gave up 5 bases and J gave up 0 bases, with 19 bases separating them. There are 18 residues in the CDR3. CDR3 region: CASSAPFGGETTNEKLFF. In DNA form, the CDR3 reads TGTGCCAGCAGTGCTCCGTTTGGGGGAGAGACAACTAATGAAAAACTGTTTTTT.

This clonotype was detected only a few times. The chain employs TRBV6-1 and TRBJ1-5, with TRBD1 matching 7 bases. The junction had 4 bases not matched to a gene; V was cut back by 7 bases and J by 7 bases. This CDR3 has 12 residues. Germline CDR1 and CDR2: MNHNS and SASEGT. The CDR3 DNA is TGTGCCAGCAACCACAGGGGCCAGCCCCAGCATTTT. This translates into CASNHRGQPQHF.

This clonotype has ten or more counts. The gene calls are TRBV11-2 and TRBJ2-7; D gene unclear. The V and J ends lost 0 bases and 0 bases respectively, with 12 bases between them. The CDR3 spans 16 residues. From germline, CDR1 is SGHAT and CDR2 FQNNGV. The CDR3 region is CASSLDSSYLSYEQYF. The CDR3 nucleotides read TGTGCCAGCAGCTTAGATAGTTCCTACCTCTCCTACGAGCAGTACTTC.

In the case of this clonotype: A much larger clone sits a single nucleotide away, making a read error possible. The rearrangement links TRBV29-1 to TRBJ2-5, with a tentative D call TRBD2 (5 bases). From germline, CDR1 is SQVTM and CDR2 ANQGSEA. The CDR3 is 13 amino acids. The CDR3 bases are TGCAGCGTTGCTAGCCTGGCGGGCGAGACCAAGTACTTC. Translation gives CSVASLAGETKYF.

The chain links TRBV7-9 to TRBJ2-3, with a tentative D call TRBD1 (5 bases). The CDR3 spans 15 residues. The ends were cut back, 3 bases at V and 6 bases at J, with 16 bases in the middle. Germline V lookup: CDR1 SEHNR, CDR2 FQNEAQ (reference sequence). In DNA form, the CDR3 reads TGTGCCAGCAGCTTGATCAGCGCCAAGGGGGATACGCAGTATTTT. Its translation is CASSLISAKGDTQYF. The variable domain in full, with the rest retrieved from reference TRBV7-9 and TRBJ2-3, is DTGVSQNPRHKITKRGQNVTFRCDPISEHNRLYWYRQTLGQGPEFLTYFQNEAQLEKSRLLSDRFSAERPKGSFSTLEIQRTEQGDSAMYLCASSLISAKGDTQYFGPGTRLTVL.